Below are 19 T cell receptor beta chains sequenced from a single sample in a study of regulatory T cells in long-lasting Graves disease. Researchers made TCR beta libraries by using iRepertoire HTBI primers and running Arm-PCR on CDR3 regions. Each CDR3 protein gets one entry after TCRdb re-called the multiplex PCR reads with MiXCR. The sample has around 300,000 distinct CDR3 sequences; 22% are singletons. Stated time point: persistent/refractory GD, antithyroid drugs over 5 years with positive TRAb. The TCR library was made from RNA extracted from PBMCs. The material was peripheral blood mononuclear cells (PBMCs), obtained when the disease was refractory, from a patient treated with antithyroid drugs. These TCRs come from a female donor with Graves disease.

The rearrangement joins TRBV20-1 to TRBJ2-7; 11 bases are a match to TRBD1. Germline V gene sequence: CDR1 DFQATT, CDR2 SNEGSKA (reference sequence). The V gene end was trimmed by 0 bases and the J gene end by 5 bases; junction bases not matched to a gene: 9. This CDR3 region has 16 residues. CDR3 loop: CSARDMGTGGFDEQYF. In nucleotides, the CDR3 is TGCAGTGCTAGAGATATGGGGACAGGGGGTTTCGACGAGCAGTACTTC.

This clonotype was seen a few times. The CDR3 sequence is CASSRGTSFGELFF. The CDR3 nucleotides are TGTGCCAGCAGCCGAGGGACTAGCTTCGGGGAGCTGTTTTTT. This chain uses TRBV7-2 with TRBJ2-2; 9 positions match TRBD2. Trimming removed 5 bases from V and 7 bases from J; junction bases left unmatched: 5. Germline-derived CDR1 and CDR2 are SGHTA and FQGNSA. The CDR3 consists of 14 residues.

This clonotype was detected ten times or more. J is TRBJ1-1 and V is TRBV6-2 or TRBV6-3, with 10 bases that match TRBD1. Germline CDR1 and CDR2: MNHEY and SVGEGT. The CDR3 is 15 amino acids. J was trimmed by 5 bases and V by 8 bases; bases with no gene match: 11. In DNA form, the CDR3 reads TGTGCCAGCTGGGCCCCCGGGACAGGGGTTACTGAAGCTTTCTTT. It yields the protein CASWAPGTGVTEAFF.

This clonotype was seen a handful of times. The CDR3 DNA follows: TGTGCCAGCAGTACCGTCGGCGGGGCAAGGTACAATGAGCAGTTCTTC. Translating it yields CASSTVGGARYNEQFF. The V and J genes are TRBV11-2 and TRBJ2-1; the D gene is possibly TRBD2 (6 bases). The ends were cut back, 6 bases at V and 4 bases at J, with 19 bases in the middle. CDR3 length: 16 residues. Germline loops: CDR1 SGHAT, CDR2 FQNNGV.

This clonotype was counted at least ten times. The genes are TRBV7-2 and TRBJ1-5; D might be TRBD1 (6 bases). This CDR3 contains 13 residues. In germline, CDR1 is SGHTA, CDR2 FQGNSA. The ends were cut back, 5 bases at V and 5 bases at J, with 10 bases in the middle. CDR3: CASSKNRDQPQHF. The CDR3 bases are TGTGCCAGCAGCAAGAACAGGGATCAGCCCCAGCATTTT.

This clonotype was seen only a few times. CDR3 loop: CASAGGTHEQYF. The DNA for the CDR3 is TGTGCCAGCGCCGGGGGGACGCACGAGCAGTACTTC. This chain connects TRBV9 to TRBJ2-7, with 7 bases matching TRBD2. Per germline, CDR1 SGDLS and CDR2 YYNGEE. V gave up 7 bases and J gave up 5 bases; unmatched junction bases: 6. The CDR3 consists of 12 residues.

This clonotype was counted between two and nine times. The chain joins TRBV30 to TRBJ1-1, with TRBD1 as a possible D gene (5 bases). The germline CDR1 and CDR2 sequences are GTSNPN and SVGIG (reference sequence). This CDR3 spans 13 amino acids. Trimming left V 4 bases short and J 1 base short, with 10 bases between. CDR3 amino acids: CAWTTGGNTEAFF. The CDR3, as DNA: TGTGCCTGGACCACCGGGGGGAACACTGAAGCTTTCTTT.

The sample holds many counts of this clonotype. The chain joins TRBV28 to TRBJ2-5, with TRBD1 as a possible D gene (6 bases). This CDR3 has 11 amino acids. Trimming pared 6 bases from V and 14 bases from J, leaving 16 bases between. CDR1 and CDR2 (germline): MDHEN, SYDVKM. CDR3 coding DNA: TGTGCCAGCAGAACCGGGACAAGGGACTACTTC. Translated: CASRTGTRDYF.

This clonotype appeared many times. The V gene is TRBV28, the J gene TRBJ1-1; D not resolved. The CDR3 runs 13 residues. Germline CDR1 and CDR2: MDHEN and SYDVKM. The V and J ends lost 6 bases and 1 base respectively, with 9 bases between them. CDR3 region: CASSLRTNTEAFF. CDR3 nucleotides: TGTGCCAGCAGCCTTCGGACGAACACTGAAGCTTTCTTT.

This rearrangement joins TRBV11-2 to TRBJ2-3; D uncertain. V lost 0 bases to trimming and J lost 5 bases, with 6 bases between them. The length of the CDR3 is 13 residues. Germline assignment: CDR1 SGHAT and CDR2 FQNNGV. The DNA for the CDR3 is TGTGCCAGCAGCTTAGAGTATGTAGATACGCAGTATTTT. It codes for CASSLEYVDTQYF. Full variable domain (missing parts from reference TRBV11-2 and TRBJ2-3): EAGVAQSPRYKIIEKRQSVAFWCNPISGHATLYWYQQILGQGPKLLIQFQNNGVVDDSQLPKDRFSAERLKGVDSTLKIQPAKLEDSAVYLCASSLEYVDTQYFGPGTRLTVL.

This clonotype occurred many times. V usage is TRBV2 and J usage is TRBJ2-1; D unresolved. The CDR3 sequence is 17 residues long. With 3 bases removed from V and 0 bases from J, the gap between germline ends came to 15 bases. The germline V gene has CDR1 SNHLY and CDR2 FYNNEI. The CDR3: CASSDLPFLSSYNEQFF. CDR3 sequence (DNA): TGTGCCAGCAGTGACCTACCCTTCCTTAGCTCCTACAATGAGCAGTTCTTC.

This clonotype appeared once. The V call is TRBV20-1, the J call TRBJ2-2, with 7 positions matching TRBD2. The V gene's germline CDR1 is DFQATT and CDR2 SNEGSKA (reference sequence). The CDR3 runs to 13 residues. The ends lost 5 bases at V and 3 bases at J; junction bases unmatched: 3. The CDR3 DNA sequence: TGCAGTGCTGGTCGGGGGGACACCGGGGAGCTGTTTTTT. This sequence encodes CSAGRGDTGELFF.

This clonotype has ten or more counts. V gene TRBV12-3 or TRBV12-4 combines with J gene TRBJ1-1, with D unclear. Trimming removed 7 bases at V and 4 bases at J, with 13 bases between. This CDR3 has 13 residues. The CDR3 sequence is CASILEGSTEAFF. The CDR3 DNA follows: TGTGCCAGCATCTTGGAAGGAAGCACTGAAGCTTTCTTT.

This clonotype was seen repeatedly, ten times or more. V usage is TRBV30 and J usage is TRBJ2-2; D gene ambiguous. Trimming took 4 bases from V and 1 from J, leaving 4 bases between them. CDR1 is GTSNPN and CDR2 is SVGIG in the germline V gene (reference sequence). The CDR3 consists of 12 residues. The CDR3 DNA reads TGTGCCTGGAACGGGAACACCGGGGAGCTGTTTTTT. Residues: CAWNGNTGELFF.

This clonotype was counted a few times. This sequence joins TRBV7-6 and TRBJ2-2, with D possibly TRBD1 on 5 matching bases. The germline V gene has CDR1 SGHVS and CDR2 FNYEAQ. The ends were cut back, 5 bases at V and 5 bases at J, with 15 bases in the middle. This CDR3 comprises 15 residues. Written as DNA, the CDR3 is TGTGCCAGCAGCCTGGGCCAGGGCCGAACCGGGGAGCTGTTTTTT. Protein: CASSLGQGRTGELFF.

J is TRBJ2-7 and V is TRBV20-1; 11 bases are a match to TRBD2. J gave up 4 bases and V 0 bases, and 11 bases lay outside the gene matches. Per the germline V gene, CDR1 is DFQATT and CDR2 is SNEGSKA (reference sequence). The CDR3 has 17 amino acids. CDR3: CSARERTSGYGRYEQYF. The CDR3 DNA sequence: TGCAGTGCTAGAGAACGGACTAGCGGGTACGGGAGGTACGAGCAGTACTTC.

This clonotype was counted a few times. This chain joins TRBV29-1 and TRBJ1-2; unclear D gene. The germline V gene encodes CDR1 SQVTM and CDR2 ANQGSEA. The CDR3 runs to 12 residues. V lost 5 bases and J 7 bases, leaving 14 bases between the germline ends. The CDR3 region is CSVPSKNGGYTF. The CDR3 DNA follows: TGCAGCGTTCCCAGCAAGAACGGTGGCTACACCTTC. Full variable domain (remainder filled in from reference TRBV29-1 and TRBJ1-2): SAVISQKPSRDICQRGTSLTIQCQVDSQVTMMFWYRQQPGQSLTLIATANQGSEATYESGFVIDKFPISRPNLTFSTLTVSNMSPEDSSIYLCSVPSKNGGYTFGSGTRLTVV.

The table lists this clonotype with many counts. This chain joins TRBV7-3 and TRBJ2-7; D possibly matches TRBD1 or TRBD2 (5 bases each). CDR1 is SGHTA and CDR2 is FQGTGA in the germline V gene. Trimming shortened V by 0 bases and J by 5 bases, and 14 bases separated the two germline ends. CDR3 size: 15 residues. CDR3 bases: TGTGCCAGCAGCTTAACCGGACCGGGACCGCACGAGCAGTACTTC. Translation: CASSLTGPGPHEQYF.

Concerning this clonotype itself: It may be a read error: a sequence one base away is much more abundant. The CDR3 spells CNARVPGVRYSNQPQHF. In DNA, the CDR3 is TGCAATGCTAGAGTACCGGGGGTACGATATAGCAATCAGCCCCAGCATTTT. V usage is TRBV20-1 and J usage is TRBJ1-5, with D possibly matching TRBD1 (5 bases). Looked up from germline, CDR1 is DFQATT and CDR2 is SNEGSKA (reference sequence). CDR3 length: 17 residues.